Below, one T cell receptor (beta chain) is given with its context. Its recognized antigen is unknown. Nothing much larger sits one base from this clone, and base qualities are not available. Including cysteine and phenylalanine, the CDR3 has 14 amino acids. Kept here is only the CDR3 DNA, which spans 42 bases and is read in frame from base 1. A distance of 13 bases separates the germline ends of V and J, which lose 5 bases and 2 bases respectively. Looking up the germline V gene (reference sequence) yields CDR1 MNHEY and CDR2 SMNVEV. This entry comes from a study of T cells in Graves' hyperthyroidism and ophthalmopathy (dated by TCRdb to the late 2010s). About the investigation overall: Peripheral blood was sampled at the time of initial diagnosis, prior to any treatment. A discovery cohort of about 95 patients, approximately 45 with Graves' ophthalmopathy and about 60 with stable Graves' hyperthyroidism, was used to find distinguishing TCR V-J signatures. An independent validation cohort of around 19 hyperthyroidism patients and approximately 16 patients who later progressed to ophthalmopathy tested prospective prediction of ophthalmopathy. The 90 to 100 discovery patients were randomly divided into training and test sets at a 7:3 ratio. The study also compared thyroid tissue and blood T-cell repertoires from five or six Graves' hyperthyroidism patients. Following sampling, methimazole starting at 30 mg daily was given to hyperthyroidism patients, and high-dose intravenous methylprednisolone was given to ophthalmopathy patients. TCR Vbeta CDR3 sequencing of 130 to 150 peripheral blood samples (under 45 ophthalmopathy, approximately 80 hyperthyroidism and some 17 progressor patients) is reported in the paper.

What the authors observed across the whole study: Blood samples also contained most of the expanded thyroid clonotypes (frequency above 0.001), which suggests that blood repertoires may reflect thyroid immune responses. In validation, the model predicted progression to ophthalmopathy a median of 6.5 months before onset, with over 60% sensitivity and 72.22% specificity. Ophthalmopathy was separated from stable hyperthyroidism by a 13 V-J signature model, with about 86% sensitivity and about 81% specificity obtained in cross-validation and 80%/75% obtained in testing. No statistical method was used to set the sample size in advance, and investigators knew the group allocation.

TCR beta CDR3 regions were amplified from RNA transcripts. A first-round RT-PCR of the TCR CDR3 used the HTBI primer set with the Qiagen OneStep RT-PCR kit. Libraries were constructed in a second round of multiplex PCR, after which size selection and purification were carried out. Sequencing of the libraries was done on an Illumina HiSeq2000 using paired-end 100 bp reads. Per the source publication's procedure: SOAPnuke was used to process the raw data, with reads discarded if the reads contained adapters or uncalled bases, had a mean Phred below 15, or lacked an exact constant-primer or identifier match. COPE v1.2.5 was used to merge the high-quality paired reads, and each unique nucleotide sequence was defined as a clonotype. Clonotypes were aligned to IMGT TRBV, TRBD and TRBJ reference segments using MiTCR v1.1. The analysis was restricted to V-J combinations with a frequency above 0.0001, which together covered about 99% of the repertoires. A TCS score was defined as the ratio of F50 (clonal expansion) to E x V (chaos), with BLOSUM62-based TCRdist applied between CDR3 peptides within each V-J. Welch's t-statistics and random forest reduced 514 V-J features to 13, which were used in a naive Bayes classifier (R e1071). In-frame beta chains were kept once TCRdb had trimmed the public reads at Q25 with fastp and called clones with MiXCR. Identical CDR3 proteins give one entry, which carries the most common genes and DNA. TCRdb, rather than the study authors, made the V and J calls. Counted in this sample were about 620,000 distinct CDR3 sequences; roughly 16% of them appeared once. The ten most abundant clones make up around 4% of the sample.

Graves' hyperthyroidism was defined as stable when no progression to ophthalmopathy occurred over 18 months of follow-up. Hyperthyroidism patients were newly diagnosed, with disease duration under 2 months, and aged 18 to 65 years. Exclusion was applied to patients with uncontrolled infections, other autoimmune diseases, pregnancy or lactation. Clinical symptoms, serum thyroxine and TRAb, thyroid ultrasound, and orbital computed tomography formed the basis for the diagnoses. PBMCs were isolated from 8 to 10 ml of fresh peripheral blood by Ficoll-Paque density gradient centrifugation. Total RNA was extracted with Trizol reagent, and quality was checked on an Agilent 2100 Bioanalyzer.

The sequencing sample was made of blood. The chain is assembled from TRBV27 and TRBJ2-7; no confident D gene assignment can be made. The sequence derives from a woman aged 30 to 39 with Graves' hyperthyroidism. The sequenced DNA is TGTGCCAGCAGTGGGTCCAGGTGGACCTACGAGCAGTACTTC. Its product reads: CASSGSRWTYEQYF.